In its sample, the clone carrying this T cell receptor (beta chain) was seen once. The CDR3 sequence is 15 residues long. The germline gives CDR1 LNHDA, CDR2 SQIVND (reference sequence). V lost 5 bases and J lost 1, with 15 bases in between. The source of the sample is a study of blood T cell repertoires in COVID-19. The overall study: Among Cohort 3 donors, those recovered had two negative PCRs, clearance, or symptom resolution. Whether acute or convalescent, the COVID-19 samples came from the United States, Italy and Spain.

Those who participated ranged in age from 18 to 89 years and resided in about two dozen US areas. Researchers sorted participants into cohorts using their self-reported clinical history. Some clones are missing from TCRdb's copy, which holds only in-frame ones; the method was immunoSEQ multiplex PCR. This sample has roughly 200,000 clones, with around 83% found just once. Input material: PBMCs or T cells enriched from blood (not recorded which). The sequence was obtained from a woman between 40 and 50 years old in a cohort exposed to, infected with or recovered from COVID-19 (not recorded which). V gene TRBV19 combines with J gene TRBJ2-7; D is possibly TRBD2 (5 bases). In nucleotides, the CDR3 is TGTGCCAGTAGTCCTTCATTGGAGGTTTCCTACGAGCAGTACTTC. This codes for CASSPSLEVSYEQYF.